Reported below is one T cell receptor beta chain. The target antigen is unknown. These data come from a study of OX40 agonist ivuxolimab in advanced cancers. Study-wide background: At around 81% male, the cohort had a mean age of roughly 60 years, ranging from roughly 20 to 85. Study conclusions and caveats: What antigens the expanded peripheral T cells recognized was never established.

Germline CDR1 and CDR2: LGHNA and YNFKEQ. This CDR3 is 15 amino acids long. Trimming removed 3 bases from V and 1 base from J; junction bases left unmatched: 5. Profiling relied on immunoSEQ multiplex PCR, and the TCRdb table lists in-frame clones only, not all of them. The sample yields roughly 76,000 clones, 80% to 90% seen once. Sequencing was performed on CD4+ or CD8+ T cells sorted from blood, taken in a trial of the OX40 agonist ivuxolimab. The receptor's source is an adult with an advanced solid tumor such as melanoma, head and neck, liver or kidney cancer. The rearrangement joins TRBV4-2 to TRBJ1-2; 7 bases line up with TRBD1. The CDR3 spells CASSQTGTLNYGYTF. The CDR3 DNA follows: TGTGCCAGCAGCCAGACAGGGACGCTTAACTATGGCTACACCTTC.